The subject of this entry is one TCR beta chain. Its antigen is currently not known. Per-base quality was not reported, and no clone a single base away is much larger than it. The source of the sample is a study of blood T cell repertoires in COVID-19 (dated by TCRdb to the early 2020s). General notes on the study: Samples from collaborators originated in the United States, Italy and Spain and spanned both the acute and convalescent phases of COVID-19. The prospective study material was composed of cDNA or gDNA derived from T cells, B-cell-depleted T cells, or PBMCs. The dataset comprised deeply sampled blood TCRbeta repertoires from subjects exposed to, actively infected with, or recovered from COVID-19. A freely available public database, intended as a resource for researchers studying the immune response to SARS-CoV-2, is where the repertoires were released. Samples came from the ongoing ImmuneRACE study (first 160 participants) plus 1,254 subjects from 6 global collaborators. Sample metadata almost always included a de-identified subject ID, COVID-19 status, age in years and sex. Where available, HLA class I and class II types were obtained from metadata supplied by the sample provider rather than from assay-based typing. What the work shows at the level of the full study, not this receptor alone: How much clinical and demographic metadata was included differed by source and by participant, and the metadata was provided uncurated.

From the germline V gene, CDR1 is SGHRS and CDR2 is YFSETQ. V is pruned by 4 bases and J by 3 bases, leaving 10 bases of the junction without a gene match. The CDR3 goes from the cysteine to the phenylalanine over 16 residues. The only DNA kept is the CDR3, 48 bases in frame from the first base. TCRbeta CDR3 regions were amplified from genomic DNA by means of the immunoSEQ Assay, a bias-controlled multiplex PCR. In the authors' own workflow: Nucleated cell counts per sample were estimated from amplification of reference gene primers within the assay. To quantify the absolute abundance of each unique TCRbeta CDR3 rearrangement, sequence reads were collapsed and filtered. For each sample, productive Simpson clonality was calculated as the square root of Simpson's diversity index over productive rearrangements. The immuneACCESS repertoire file appears here via TCRdb, limited to in-frame rearrangements. These files lack a portion of the clones; in checked studies, under half of the deficit traces to unresolved V genes, and the cause of the others is not known. The V and J calls and clone size are taken from that table; D and trimming were inferred from the DNA. Within this sample are 200,000 to 250,000 clones, with about 80% of them counted one time only. Under 1.5% of the sample lies in the top ten.

Participants in the prospective study were enrolled through a virtual design, were aged roughly 18 to 100 years, and lived in 24 United States geographic areas. To assign participants to cohorts, the prospective study relied on clinical history that participants themselves reported in a screening survey and a study questionnaire. Mobile phlebotomists in the prospective study collected whole blood, serum and a nasopharyngeal or oropharyngeal swab from every participant. Participants in the prospective study had the option to provide additional blood draws and questionnaires over a 2-month period. Before DNA extraction, prospective study blood samples were shipped either frozen or at room temperature.

The V gene is TRBV5-1 and the J gene is TRBJ2-1, with 7 bases matching TRBD2. Sequences were obtained from PBMCs or T cells enriched from blood (not recorded which). The source is a woman between 40 and 50 years old with acute COVID-19. The CDR3 protein sequence reads: CASSQVAGGSYNEQFF. The bases read TGCGCCAGCAGCCAGGTAGCGGGTGGAAGCTACAATGAGCAGTTCTTC.